A selection of T cell receptor beta chains follows, all from one sample in a study of beta chain features in type 1 diabetes. Clones were read by immunoSEQ multiplex PCR, and TCRdb kept only the in-frame ones, dropping some. Of 300,000 to 400,000 clones listed, 8.5% to 10% are singletons. Specimen: central memory CD4+ T cells from blood. The receptors stem from a young man with type 1 diabetes. Both conserved end residues are part of each CDR3. A D gene is named only where the DNA matches it firmly. Size tells how often a clone was seen (once, few, many) or the class of an expanded clone, and some rows leave it out.

TRBV9	.	TRBJ2-1	.	CASSVEDGGGYNEQFF	TGTGCCAGCAGCGTAGAGGACGGAGGGGGGTACAATGAGCAGTTCTTC
TRBV7-2	TRBD2	TRBJ2-1	.	CASSPSGSVDEQFF	TGTGCCAGCAGCCCAAGCGGGAGTGTCGATGAGCAGTTCTTC
TRBV7-2	TRBD2	TRBJ2-7	.	CASSLGGGSSTYEQYF	TGTGCCAGCAGCTTAGGGGGCGGGAGCAGTACCTACGAGCAGTACTTC
TRBV5-8	TRBD1	TRBJ2-1	few	CASSLVQGIDNEQFF	TGTGCCAGCAGCTTGGTACAGGGGATCGACAATGAGCAGTTCTTC
TRBV5-1	.	TRBJ2-2	few	CASSTYTAGELFF	TGCGCCAGCAGCACCTACACCGCCGGGGAGCTGTTTTTT
TRBV7-9	.	TRBJ2-7	.	CASSLGGGYEQYF	TGTGCCAGCAGCTTAGGTGGTGGGTACGAGCAGTACTTC
TRBV4-1	.	TRBJ2-5	few	CASSQVTQEETQYF	TGCGCCAGCAGCCAAGTTACTCAAGAAGAGACCCAGTACTTC
TRBV6-1	.	TRBJ2-7	few	CASSDIMGTYEQYF	TGTGCCAGCAGTGATATAATGGGCACCTACGAGCAGTACTTC
TRBV30	.	TRBJ2-1	.	CAWSVRYNEQFF	TGTGCCTGGAGTGTACGGTACAATGAGCAGTTCTTC
TRBV18	.	TRBJ2-7	.	CASSPPNGGSNYEQYF	TGTGCCAGCTCACCACCGAACGGGGGCTCCAACTACGAGCAGTACTTC
TRBV7-2	TRBD1	TRBJ1-5	few	CASSLGQGLDQPQHF	TGTGCCAGCAGCTTAGGACAGGGTTTGGATCAGCCCCAGCATTTT
TRBV5-2	.	TRBJ2-1	.	CASSLDERADGSYNEQFF	TGCGCCAGCAGCCTCGATGAACGGGCCGATGGGTCCTACAATGAGCAGTTCTTC
TRBV2	.	TRBJ1-5	few	CASGVTGTGNQPQHF	TGTGCCAGCGGGGTTACCGGGACGGGGAATCAGCCCCAGCATTTT
TRBV6-5	.	TRBJ1-1	few	CAISESENTEAFF	TGTGCCATCAGTGAATCAGAGAACACTGAAGCTTTCTTT